This T cell receptor beta chain was retrieved from a study of blood T cell repertoires in COVID-19. For the study at large: The United States, Italy and Spain were the sources of the acute and convalescent COVID-19 samples. PBMCs, B-cell-depleted T cells, or T cells provided the cDNA or gDNA that made up the material.

Methods used by the authors: Quantification of nucleated cells was approximated via reference gene primer amplification. Clones were read by immunoSEQ multiplex PCR, and TCRdb kept only the in-frame ones, dropping some. That table supplies the V and J calls and clone size; D and trimming were determined from the DNA. This sample yields roughly 86,000 clones, of which roughly 86% are seen a single time; 4% to 5.5% belongs to the top ten. The CDR3 extends over 13 amino acids. Trimming removed 0 bases at V and 9 bases at J, with 14 bases between. CDR1 and CDR2 from the germline V gene are GTSNPN and SVGIG (reference sequence).

The receptor was isolated from a man aged 35-49 years with acute or convalescent COVID-19. The sequencing input was peripheral blood. The rearrangement joins TRBV30 to TRBJ1-1; D is unclear. CDR3 sequence reads: CAWSVTLGTKAFF. Written as DNA, the CDR3 is TGTGCCTGGAGTGTAACCTTGGGCACCAAAGCTTTCTTT.